Listed below are T cell receptor beta chains from one sample, sequenced in a study of metastatic and nonmetastatic thyroid tumors. Through MiXCR, TCRdb re-clonotyped the PCR reads. The sample shows approximately 37,000 clones, approximately 16% of them seen only once. Sequencing was carried out using blood. The receptor set was obtained from a male donor with papillary thyroid cancer or a benign thyroid nodule (not recorded which). Some clones in this sample may be carry-over from other donors' samples. CDR3s include the opening cysteine and the closing phenylalanine or tryptophan. D genes are given only for firm matches. The listing skips clone size in some rows; elsewhere it reads once, few, many or a size class.

cdr3_aa: CSAQNGGSYGYTF
cdr3_nt: TGCAGTGCCCAGAATGGGGGGTCCTATGGCTACACCTTC
j_call: TRBJ1-2
d_call: NA
clone_size: many
v_call: TRBV20-1

cdr3_aa: CSVGESTEAFF
cdr3_nt: TGCAGCGTTGGGGAGAGCACTGAAGCTTTCTTT
j_call: TRBJ1-1
d_call: NA
clone_size: many
v_call: TRBV29-1

cdr3_aa: CASSLGSGRARETQYF
cdr3_nt: TGCGCCAGCAGCTTGGGTAGCGGGAGGGCCCGGGAGACCCAGTACTTC
j_call: TRBJ2-5
d_call: TRBD2
clone_size: many
v_call: TRBV5-1

cdr3_aa: CASSQEGGGSPNEQFF
cdr3_nt: TGTGCCAGCAGCCAAGAAGGAGGCGGGAGTCCAAATGAGCAGTTCTTC
j_call: TRBJ2-1
d_call: TRBD2
clone_size: many
v_call: TRBV3-1

cdr3_aa: CSARDLQGHEQYF
cdr3_nt: TGCAGTGCTCGCGATCTTCAGGGCCACGAGCAGTACTTC
j_call: TRBJ2-7
d_call: NA
clone_size: medium-sized
v_call: TRBV20-1

cdr3_aa: CATSGGYNYGYTF
cdr3_nt: TGTGCCACCAGCGGTGGATATAACTATGGCTACACCTTC
j_call: TRBJ1-2
d_call: NA
clone_size: NA
v_call: TRBV15

cdr3_aa: CASSHQDTLNTEAFF
cdr3_nt: TGCGCCAGCAGCCATCAGGACACCCTGAACACTGAAGCTTTCTTT
j_call: TRBJ1-1
d_call: NA
clone_size: many
v_call: TRBV4-3

cdr3_aa: CASSAQYTGELFF
cdr3_nt: TGCGCCAGCAGCGCCCAGTACACCGGGGAGCTGTTTTTT
j_call: TRBJ2-2
d_call: NA
clone_size: NA
v_call: TRBV4-3

cdr3_aa: CASSPPTGTAEAFF
cdr3_nt: TGTGCCAGCAGCCCTCCGACGGGGACAGCCGAAGCTTTCTTT
j_call: TRBJ1-1
d_call: TRBD1
clone_size: many
v_call: TRBV6-1

cdr3_aa: CASSVLGDGAGPGELFF
cdr3_nt: TGTGCCAGCAGCGTGTTAGGGGATGGTGCAGGACCCGGGGAGCTGTTTTTT
j_call: TRBJ2-2
d_call: NA
clone_size: many
v_call: TRBV9

cdr3_aa: CASSFGTEQFF
cdr3_nt: TGTGCCAGCAGCTTTGGGACAGAGCAGTTCTTC
j_call: TRBJ2-1
d_call: NA
clone_size: many
v_call: TRBV7-6

cdr3_aa: CASSWQGAEQYF
cdr3_nt: TGTGCCAGCAGCTGGCAGGGGGCCGAGCAGTACTTC
j_call: TRBJ2-7
d_call: TRBD1
clone_size: many
v_call: TRBV11-2

cdr3_aa: CASRGIDGYTF
cdr3_nt: TGTGCCAGCAGAGGAATAGATGGCTACACCTTC
j_call: TRBJ1-2
d_call: NA
clone_size: many
v_call: TRBV2

cdr3_aa: CAWMRTDNTGELFF
cdr3_nt: TGTGCCTGGATGCGGACAGATAACACCGGGGAGCTGTTTTTT
j_call: TRBJ2-2
d_call: NA
clone_size: many
v_call: TRBV30

cdr3_aa: CASSQATGVTDTQYF
cdr3_nt: TGTGCCAGCAGCCAAGCTACGGGAGTAACAGATACGCAGTATTTT
j_call: TRBJ2-3
d_call: NA
clone_size: many
v_call: TRBV4-2

cdr3_aa: CASSRPGLAGAGTGELFF
cdr3_nt: TGTGCCAGCAGTCGGCCGGGACTAGCGGGAGCGGGCACCGGGGAGCTGTTTTTT
j_call: TRBJ2-2
d_call: TRBD2
clone_size: medium-sized
v_call: TRBV12-3/TRBV12-4

cdr3_aa: CASSLAVTSAYEQYF
cdr3_nt: TGTGCCAGCAGCTTGGCGGTAACTAGCGCATACGAGCAGTACTTC
j_call: TRBJ2-7
d_call: TRBD2
clone_size: many
v_call: TRBV5-5

cdr3_aa: CASSGTSVFNTGELFF
cdr3_nt: TGTGCCAGCAGTGGGACTAGCGTGTTTAACACCGGGGAGCTGTTTTTT
j_call: TRBJ2-2
d_call: TRBD2
clone_size: few
v_call: TRBV12-3/TRBV12-4

cdr3_aa: CSVERLSSGSSGELFF
cdr3_nt: TGCAGCGTTGAAAGGCTGTCTAGCGGGAGTTCCGGGGAGCTGTTTTTT
j_call: TRBJ2-2
d_call: TRBD2
clone_size: many
v_call: TRBV29-1

cdr3_aa: CASSPVMDRNIQYF
cdr3_nt: TGTGCCAGCAGCCCCGTCATGGACCGAAACATTCAGTACTTC
j_call: TRBJ2-4
d_call: NA
clone_size: NA
v_call: TRBV9

cdr3_aa: CASSLLWGEQFF
cdr3_nt: TGTGCCAGCAGCTTATTGTGGGGCGAGCAGTTCTTC
j_call: TRBJ2-1
d_call: NA
clone_size: many
v_call: TRBV11-1

cdr3_aa: CASSLYDTQYF
cdr3_nt: TGTGCCAGCAGCTTATACGATACGCAGTATTTT
j_call: TRBJ2-3
d_call: NA
clone_size: many
v_call: TRBV7-9

cdr3_aa: CASSLLRGMSGANVLAF
cdr3_nt: TGTGCCAGCAGTTTACTCAGGGGGATGTCTGGTGCCAACGTCCTGGCTTTC
j_call: TRBJ2-6
d_call: TRBD1
clone_size: few
v_call: TRBV28

cdr3_aa: CASSRGTTGLAEAFF
cdr3_nt: TGTGCCAGCAGCCGCGGAACCACAGGGCTCGCTGAAGCTTTCTTT
j_call: TRBJ1-1
d_call: NA
clone_size: many
v_call: TRBV3-1

cdr3_aa: CASSLGPAGGIYEQYF
cdr3_nt: TGTGCCAGCAGCTTAGGGCCAGCGGGAGGGATCTACGAGCAGTACTTC
j_call: TRBJ2-7
d_call: TRBD2
clone_size: many
v_call: TRBV7-3

cdr3_aa: CASSKGLAGGILTGELFF
cdr3_nt: TGTGCCAGCAGTAAAGGACTAGCGGGAGGGATCTTGACCGGGGAGCTGTTTTTT
j_call: TRBJ2-2
d_call: TRBD2
clone_size: NA
v_call: TRBV6-1

cdr3_aa: CASSGNRGQEGYTF
cdr3_nt: TGTGCCAGCAGTGGAAACAGGGGGCAGGAAGGCTACACCTTC
j_call: TRBJ1-2
d_call: TRBD1
clone_size: many
v_call: TRBV2

cdr3_aa: CASRKLAGTPGDQYF
cdr3_nt: TGTGCCAGCAGGAAACTAGCGGGGACCCCTGGGGATCAGTACTTC
j_call: TRBJ2-7
d_call: TRBD2
clone_size: many
v_call: TRBV5-5

cdr3_aa: CASRTGGGYGYTF
cdr3_nt: TGTGCCAGTAGGACAGGGGGCGGCTATGGCTACACCTTC
j_call: TRBJ1-2
d_call: TRBD1
clone_size: many
v_call: TRBV19

cdr3_aa: CASSEGWWYGYTF
cdr3_nt: TGTGCCAGCAGTGAAGGGTGGTGGTATGGCTACACCTTC
j_call: TRBJ1-2
d_call: NA
clone_size: NA
v_call: TRBV11-3

cdr3_aa: CSASWDRVDEQYF
cdr3_nt: TGCAGTGCTAGTTGGGACAGGGTCGACGAGCAGTACTTC
j_call: TRBJ2-7
d_call: TRBD1
clone_size: many
v_call: TRBV20-1

cdr3_aa: CASSTAGLAVYEQYF
cdr3_nt: TGTGCCAGTAGTACGGCGGGACTAGCGGTTTACGAGCAGTACTTC
j_call: TRBJ2-7
d_call: TRBD2
clone_size: many
v_call: TRBV19

cdr3_aa: CASRGEAGGTGELFF
cdr3_nt: TGTGCCAGCAGGGGGGAGGCCGGGGGCACCGGGGAGCTGTTTTTT
j_call: TRBJ2-2
d_call: NA
clone_size: medium-sized
v_call: TRBV2

cdr3_aa: CASSLGLWEGGQFF
cdr3_nt: TGTGCCAGCAGCTTAGGGTTGTGGGAGGGAGGGCAGTTCTTC
j_call: TRBJ2-1
d_call: TRBD2
clone_size: many
v_call: TRBV7-2

cdr3_aa: CASTALGANYGYTF
cdr3_nt: TGCGCCAGCACCGCCTTAGGAGCTAACTATGGCTACACCTTC
j_call: TRBJ1-2
d_call: NA
clone_size: many
v_call: TRBV5-1

cdr3_aa: CASSLMSDTQYF
cdr3_nt: TGTGCCAGCAGTTTAATGTCAGATACGCAGTATTTT
j_call: TRBJ2-3
d_call: NA
clone_size: many
v_call: TRBV12-3/TRBV12-4

cdr3_aa: CDSSVWGLAGADPQYF
cdr3_nt: TGTGACAGCAGTGTATGGGGACTAGCGGGAGCAGATCCGCAGTATTTT
j_call: TRBJ2-3
d_call: TRBD2
clone_size: NA
v_call: TRBV25-1

cdr3_aa: CSTIRPDDEKLFF
cdr3_nt: TGTTCCACCATCAGGCCGGATGATGAAAAACTGTTTTTT
j_call: TRBJ1-4
d_call: NA
clone_size: NA
v_call: TRBV15

cdr3_aa: CAWSAYYGGYTEAFF
cdr3_nt: TGTGCCTGGAGTGCCTACTACGGGGGGTACACTGAAGCTTTCTTT
j_call: TRBJ1-1
d_call: NA
clone_size: many
v_call: TRBV30

cdr3_aa: CASSPQHRSSYNEQFF
cdr3_nt: TGTGCCAGCTCACCACAACACAGGAGCTCCTACAATGAGCAGTTCTTC
j_call: TRBJ2-1
d_call: NA
clone_size: many
v_call: TRBV18

cdr3_aa: CASIYRDSLSGANVLTF
cdr3_nt: TGTGCCAGCATTTATAGGGACAGTCTATCTGGGGCCAACGTCCTGACTTTC
j_call: TRBJ2-6
d_call: TRBD1
clone_size: few
v_call: TRBV6-2/TRBV6-3

cdr3_aa: CASSDRGPGEKLFF
cdr3_nt: TGTGCCAGCAGTGACAGGGGGCCGGGGGAAAAGCTGTTTTTT
j_call: TRBJ1-4
d_call: TRBD1
clone_size: NA
v_call: TRBV6-1

cdr3_aa: CASSSDTYQETQYF
cdr3_nt: TGTGCCAGCAGCTCCGACACGTACCAAGAGACCCAGTACTTC
j_call: TRBJ2-5
d_call: NA
clone_size: many
v_call: TRBV11-1

cdr3_aa: CASRIFTGTEYGYTF
cdr3_nt: TGTGCCAGCAGGATTTTTACCGGGACAGAGTATGGCTACACCTTC
j_call: TRBJ1-2
d_call: TRBD1
clone_size: NA
v_call: TRBV6-1

cdr3_aa: CASSSRTSGRTDTQYF
cdr3_nt: TGTGCCAGCAGCTCTCGGACTAGCGGGCGCACAGATACGCAGTATTTT
j_call: TRBJ2-3
d_call: TRBD2
clone_size: many
v_call: TRBV11-2

cdr3_aa: CASSPGMGADTQYF
cdr3_nt: TGTGCCAGCAGCCCAGGGATGGGGGCAGATACGCAGTATTTT
j_call: TRBJ2-3
d_call: NA
clone_size: many
v_call: TRBV7-2

cdr3_aa: CASSGLPHNYGYTF
cdr3_nt: TGTGCCAGCAGCGGACTTCCTCATAACTATGGCTACACCTTC
j_call: TRBJ1-2
d_call: NA
clone_size: NA
v_call: TRBV28

cdr3_aa: CASSRGQGGQPQHF
cdr3_nt: TGTGCCAGCAGCCGAGGACAGGGGGGACAGCCCCAGCATTTT
j_call: TRBJ1-5
d_call: TRBD1
clone_size: many
v_call: TRBV7-2

cdr3_aa: CASSLGRGIYEQYF
cdr3_nt: TGTGCCAGCAGCCTCGGTCGGGGAATCTACGAGCAGTACTTC
j_call: TRBJ2-7
d_call: NA
clone_size: NA
v_call: TRBV7-8

cdr3_aa: CSSSGPGAGELFF
cdr3_nt: NA
j_call: TRBJ2-2
d_call: NA
clone_size: NA
v_call: TRBV20-1

cdr3_aa: CASSISGEARSGANVLTF
cdr3_nt: TGTGCCAGTAGTATATCGGGGGAAGCCCGCTCTGGGGCCAACGTCCTGACTTTC
j_call: TRBJ2-6
d_call: NA
clone_size: many
v_call: TRBV19

cdr3_aa: CASTIRTTDTQYF
cdr3_nt: TGTGCCAGCACTATCAGAACCACAGATACGCAGTATTTT
j_call: TRBJ2-3
d_call: NA
clone_size: many
v_call: TRBV28

cdr3_aa: CRVEKGIDGYTF
cdr3_nt: TGCAGGGTAGAAAAGGGGATCGACGGCTACACCTTC
j_call: TRBJ1-2
d_call: NA
clone_size: many
v_call: TRBV20-1

cdr3_aa: CASSTDTNTEAFF
cdr3_nt: TGTGCCAGCAGTACCGACACGAACACTGAAGCTTTCTTT
j_call: TRBJ1-1
d_call: NA
clone_size: NA
v_call: TRBV12-3/TRBV12-4

cdr3_aa: CASSPEGNQETQYF
cdr3_nt: TGTGCCAGCAGCCCGGAGGGGAACCAAGAGACCCAGTACTTC
j_call: TRBJ2-5
d_call: NA
clone_size: many
v_call: TRBV3-1

cdr3_aa: CSAPRPNYGYTF
cdr3_nt: TGCAGTGCACCGCGCCCTAACTATGGCTACACCTTC
j_call: TRBJ1-2
d_call: NA
clone_size: many
v_call: TRBV20-1

cdr3_aa: CASSTTGGDEQFF
cdr3_nt: TGTGCCAGCAGCACGACAGGGGGTGATGAGCAGTTCTTC
j_call: TRBJ2-1
d_call: TRBD1
clone_size: many
v_call: TRBV7-9

cdr3_aa: CASSSQGSGNTIYF
cdr3_nt: TGTGCCAGCAGCTCGCAGGGATCTGGAAACACCATATATTTT
j_call: TRBJ1-3
d_call: NA
clone_size: many
v_call: TRBV7-6